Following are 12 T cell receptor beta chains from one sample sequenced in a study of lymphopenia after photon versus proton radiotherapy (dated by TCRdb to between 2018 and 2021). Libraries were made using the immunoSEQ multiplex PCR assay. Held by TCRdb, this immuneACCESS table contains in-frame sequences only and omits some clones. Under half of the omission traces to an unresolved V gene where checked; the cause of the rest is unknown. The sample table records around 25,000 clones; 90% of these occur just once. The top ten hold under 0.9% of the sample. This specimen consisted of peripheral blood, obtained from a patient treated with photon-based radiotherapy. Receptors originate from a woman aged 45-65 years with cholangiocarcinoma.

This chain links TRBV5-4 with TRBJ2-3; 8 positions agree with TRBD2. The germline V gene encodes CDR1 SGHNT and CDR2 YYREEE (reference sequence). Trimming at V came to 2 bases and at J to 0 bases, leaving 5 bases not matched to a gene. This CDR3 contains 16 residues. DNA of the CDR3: TGTGCCAGCAGCTTTGCAGTAGCGGGGAGCACAGATACGCAGTATTTT. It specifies CASSFAVAGSTDTQYF.

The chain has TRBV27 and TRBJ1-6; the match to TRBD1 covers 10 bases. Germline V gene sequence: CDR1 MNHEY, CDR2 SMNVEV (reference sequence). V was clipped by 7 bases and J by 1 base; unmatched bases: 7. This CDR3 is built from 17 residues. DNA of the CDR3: TGTGCCAGCACCCCGGGACAGGGGATATCCTATAATTCACCCCTCCACTTT. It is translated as CASTPGQGISYNSPLHF.

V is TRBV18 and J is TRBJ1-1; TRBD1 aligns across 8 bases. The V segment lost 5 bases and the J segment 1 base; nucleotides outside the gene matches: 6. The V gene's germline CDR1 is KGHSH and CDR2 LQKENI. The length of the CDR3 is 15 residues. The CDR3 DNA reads TGTGCCAGCTCAACCGGCACAGGGGGGAACACTGAAGCTTTCTTT. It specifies CASSTGTGGNTEAFF.

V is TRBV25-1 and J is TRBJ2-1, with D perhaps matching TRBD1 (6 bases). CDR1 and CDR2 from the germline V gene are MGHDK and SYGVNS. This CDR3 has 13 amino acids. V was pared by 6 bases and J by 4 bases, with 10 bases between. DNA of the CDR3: TGTGCCAGCAGGCTGGACAGATACAATGAGCAGTTCTTC. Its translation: CASRLDRYNEQFF.

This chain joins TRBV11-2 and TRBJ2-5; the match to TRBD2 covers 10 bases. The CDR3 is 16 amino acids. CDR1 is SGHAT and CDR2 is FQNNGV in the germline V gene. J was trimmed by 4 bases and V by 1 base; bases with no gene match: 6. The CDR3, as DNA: TGTGCCAGCAGCTTAGGCCTTAGCGGGGGGCTAGAGACCCAGTACTTC. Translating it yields CASSLGLSGGLETQYF. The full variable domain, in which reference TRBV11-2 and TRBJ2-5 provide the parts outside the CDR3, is EAGVAQSPRYKIIEKRQSVAFWCNPISGHATLYWYQQILGQGPKLLIQFQNNGVVDDSQLPKDRFSAERLKGVDSTLKIQPAKLEDSAVYLCASSLGLSGGLETQYFGPGTRLLVL.

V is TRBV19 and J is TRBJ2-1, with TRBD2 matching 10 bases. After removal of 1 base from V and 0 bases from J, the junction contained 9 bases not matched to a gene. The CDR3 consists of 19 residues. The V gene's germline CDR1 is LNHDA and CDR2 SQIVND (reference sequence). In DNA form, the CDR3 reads TGTGCCAGTAGTATAGCGGCTAGCGGGGGCCAAAGCTCCTACAATGAGCAGTTCTTC. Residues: CASSIAASGGQSSYNEQFF.

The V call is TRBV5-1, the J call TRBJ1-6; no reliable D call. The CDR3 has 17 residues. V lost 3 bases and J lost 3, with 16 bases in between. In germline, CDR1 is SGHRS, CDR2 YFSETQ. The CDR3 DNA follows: TGCGCCAGCAGCTCCCTTGGCTTTGGCAACTATAATTCACCCCTCCACTTT. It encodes CASSSLGFGNYNSPLHF.

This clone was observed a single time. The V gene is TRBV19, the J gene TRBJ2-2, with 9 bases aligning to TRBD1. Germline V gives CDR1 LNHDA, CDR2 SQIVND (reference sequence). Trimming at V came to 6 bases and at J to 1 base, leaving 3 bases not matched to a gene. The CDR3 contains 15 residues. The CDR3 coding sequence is TGTGCCAGTAGGGGGACAGGGTTGAACACCGGGGAGCTGTTTTTT. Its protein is CASRGTGLNTGELFF.

The CDR3 loop is CASRGTGVDNYGYTF. CDR3 coding DNA: TGTGCCAGCAGGGGGACAGGGGTTGATAACTATGGCTACACCTTC. The chain has TRBV9 and TRBJ1-2, with 10 bases that match TRBD1. V gave up 5 bases and J gave up 1 base; unmatched junction bases: 5. Germline lookup yields CDR1 SGDLS and CDR2 YYNGEE. The CDR3 totals 15 residues. Variable domain in full (rest from reference TRBV9 and TRBJ1-2): DSGVTQTPKHLITATGQRVTLRCSPRSGDLSVYWYQQSLDQGLQFLIQYYNGEERAKGNILERFSAQQFPDLHSELNLSSLELGDSALYFCASRGTGVDNYGYTFGSGTRLTVV.

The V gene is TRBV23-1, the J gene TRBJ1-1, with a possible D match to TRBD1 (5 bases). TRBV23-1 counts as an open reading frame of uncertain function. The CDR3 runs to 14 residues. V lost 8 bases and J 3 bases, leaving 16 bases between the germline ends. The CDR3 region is CASGRRRGYTEAFF. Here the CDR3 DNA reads TGCGCCAGCGGGAGGAGGAGGGGTTACACTGAAGCTTTCTTT.

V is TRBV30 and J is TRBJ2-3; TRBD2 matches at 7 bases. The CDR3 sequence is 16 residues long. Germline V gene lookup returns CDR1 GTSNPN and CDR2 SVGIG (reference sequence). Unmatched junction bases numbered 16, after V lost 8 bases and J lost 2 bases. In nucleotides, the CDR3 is TGTGCCCTTAGGAGCGGGGTCCAAATCTTCACAGATACGCAGTATTTT. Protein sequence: CALRSGVQIFTDTQYF.

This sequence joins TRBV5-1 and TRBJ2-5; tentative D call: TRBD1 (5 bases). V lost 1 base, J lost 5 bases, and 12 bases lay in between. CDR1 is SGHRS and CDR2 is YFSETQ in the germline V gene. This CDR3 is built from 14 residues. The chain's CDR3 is CASSLIDSRETQYF. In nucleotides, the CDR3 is TGCGCCAGCAGCTTGATTGACAGTCGGGAGACCCAGTACTTC.